The 10 T cell receptor beta chains below all came from one sample that was sequenced in a study of human thymus T cells. Resected material from corrective heart surgery provided the thymus tissue analysed. Profiled with immunoSEQ multiplex PCR; TCRdb holds only in-frame clones, not every one. The sample has about 130,000 clones; more than 90% are singletons. Sequences were obtained from thymus tissue. These TCRs come from a boy in the first two years of life with a congenital heart defect but otherwise immunologically healthy.

This chain uses TRBV28 with TRBJ1-2; D not resolved. The length of the CDR3 is 14 residues. Germline-derived CDR1 and CDR2 are MDHEN and SYDVKM. V lost 3 bases to trimming and J lost 8 bases, with 16 bases between them. CDR3 coding DNA: TGTGCCAGCAGTTTTCCGGTCTCCCGGAGGGGCTACACCTTC. Its translation is CASSFPVSRRGYTF.

V gene TRBV4-3 combines with J gene TRBJ1-6; no definite D call. The CDR3 extends over 19 amino acids. Germline CDR1 is LGHNA and CDR2 is YSLEER. Trimming pared 1 base from V and 0 bases from J, leaving 16 bases between. CDR3 DNA sequence: TGCGCCAGCAGCCAAGCGGAGTTATTGACGAGCTCCTATAATTCACCCCTCCACTTT. As protein: CASSQAELLTSSYNSPLHF.

The chain couples TRBV30 to TRBJ1-4, with TRBD1 identical over 7 bases. With V trimmed by 4 bases and J by 4 bases, 12 bases remained unmatched. This CDR3 has 16 residues. Germline loops: CDR1 GTSNPN, CDR2 SVGIG (reference sequence). Here the CDR3 reads CAWKWGTVSRNEKLFF. The CDR3 DNA is TGTGCCTGGAAGTGGGGGACAGTCTCCCGTAATGAAAAACTGTTTTTT.

This sequence joins TRBV19 and TRBJ1-2, with unresolved D. V was trimmed by 3 bases and J by 2 bases, leaving 13 bases between them. CDR3 length: 15 amino acids. Germline CDR1 reads LNHDA; CDR2 reads SQIVND (reference sequence). The CDR3 is CASSIRRTTNYGYTF. In DNA form, the CDR3 reads TGTGCCAGTAGTATTCGCAGGACCACAAACTATGGCTACACCTTC.

The chain links TRBV2 to TRBJ1-5; D might be TRBD1 (5 bases). The germline V gene encodes CDR1 SNHLY and CDR2 FYNNEI. The CDR3 is 16 amino acids. V was pared by 7 bases and J by 2 bases, with 18 bases between. The CDR3 loop reads CASTLGGGIGNQPQHF. The CDR3 bases are TGTGCCAGCACCCTTGGGGGGGGAATCGGCAATCAGCCCCAGCATTTT.

The chain is built from TRBV4-1 and TRBJ2-7; D perhaps matches TRBD2 (7 bases). Trimming cost V 3 bases and J 3 bases, with 18 bases left between them. This CDR3 region has 16 residues. Germline CDR1 reads MGHRA; CDR2 reads YSYEKL. The CDR3 sequence: CASSQGGVRGYYEQYF. The CDR3 DNA reads TGCGCCAGCAGCCAGGGGGGGGTCAGGGGATACTACGAGCAGTACTTC.

The chain has TRBV9 and TRBJ2-1, with D hard to call. Trimming cost V 4 bases and J 7 bases, with 18 bases left between them. The CDR3 contains 15 residues. Germline V gives CDR1 SGDLS, CDR2 YYNGEE. CDR3 residues: CASSPAPQGWNEQFF. CDR3 DNA sequence: TGTGCCAGCAGCCCTGCTCCCCAAGGATGGAATGAGCAGTTCTTC.

The chain employs TRBV11-3 and TRBJ1-4, with a possible D match to TRBD1 (6 bases). The germline gives CDR1 SGHNT, CDR2 YENEEA. Trimming cost V 0 bases and J 6 bases, with 11 bases left between them. This CDR3 has 15 amino acids. CDR3 region: CASSLEGHKHEKLFF. The CDR3 DNA is TGTGCCAGCAGCTTAGAGGGACATAAACATGAAAAACTGTTTTTT.

The gene calls are TRBV4-3 and TRBJ1-2; D possibly corresponds to TRBD1 (5 bases). Germline loops: CDR1 LGHNA, CDR2 YSLEER. This CDR3 comprises 15 residues. Trimming stripped 0 bases from V and 3 bases from J, with 11 bases between. The CDR3: CASSQERGVHYGYTF. The CDR3 DNA reads as TGCGCCAGCAGCCAAGAACGGGGGGTCCACTATGGCTACACCTTC.

This sequence joins TRBV7-3 and TRBJ2-1, with 13 bases fitting TRBD2. V was clipped by 6 bases and J by 9 bases; unmatched bases: 8. The CDR3 sequence is 15 residues long. Germline V gives CDR1 SGHTA, CDR2 FQGTGA. For the CDR3, the DNA is TGTGCCAGCAGTACCGGGACTAGCGGGGATGCTGAGCAGTTCTTC. Translation: CASSTGTSGDAEQFF.